This TCR beta chain was sequenced during a study of blood T cell repertoires in COVID-19. All recovered Cohort 3 donors got two negative PCRs, got clearance, or saw symptom resolution. The data were produced by immunoSEQ multiplex PCR, yet TCRdb's version contains in-frame clones alone and is incomplete. The profile shows just over 300,000 clones, around 91% of them singletons. The length of the CDR3 is 12 residues. Germline V gene data show CDR1 as MDHEN and CDR2 as SYDVKM. This TCR was recovered from a woman in her forties who had recovered from COVID-19. Sequencing was carried out using PBMCs or T cells enriched from blood (not recorded which). This chain connects TRBV28 to TRBJ1-2; 11 bases line up with TRBD1. This CDR3 is CGVGQGGRDYTF. As DNA, the CDR3 is TGTGGCGTGGGACAGGGGGGTCGGGACTACACCTTC.